These 18 T cell receptor beta chains originate from one sample sequenced in a study of OX40 agonist ivuxolimab in advanced cancers. Some clones are missing from TCRdb's copy, which holds only in-frame ones; the method was immunoSEQ multiplex PCR. The sample includes approximately 50,000 clones, 82% of them seen just once. The sample consisted of CD4+ or CD8+ T cells sorted from blood, taken in a trial of the OX40 agonist ivuxolimab. Every receptor here comes from an adult with an advanced solid tumor such as melanoma, head and neck, liver or kidney cancer.

The gene calls are TRBV19 and TRBJ1-6; D is possibly TRBD1 (5 bases). Germline values: CDR1 LNHDA, CDR2 SQIVND (reference sequence). There are 18 residues in the CDR3. Trimming took off 5 bases at V and 0 bases at J, with 17 bases between the two ends. CDR3 protein: CASSYGTTMGSYNSPLHF. In DNA form, the CDR3 reads TGTGCCAGTAGTTATGGGACCACTATGGGCTCCTATAATTCACCCCTCCACTTT.

The rearrangement uses TRBV7-8 and TRBJ1-4; possibly TRBD1 for D (6 bases). V was cut by 2 bases and J by 8 bases, with 12 bases left in between. Germline V gives CDR1 SGHVS, CDR2 FQNEAQ. The CDR3 loop spans 14 amino acids. This chain's CDR3 is CASSLQGLGEKLFF. The CDR3 DNA is TGTGCCAGCAGCTTACAGGGGTTGGGGGAAAAACTGTTTTTT.

The gene calls are TRBV28 and TRBJ2-1; the D gene is possibly TRBD1 (6 bases). Trimming removed 5 bases at V and 9 bases at J, with 17 bases between. Germline CDR1 reads MDHEN; CDR2 reads SYDVKM. The CDR3 is 14 residues long. CDR3 amino acids: CASSPSQGLGEQFF. CDR3 coding DNA: TGTGCCAGCAGTCCTAGTCAGGGGTTGGGTGAGCAGTTCTTC.

The chain carries TRBV30 and TRBJ1-6, with no clear D. V gave up 6 bases and J gave up 0 bases, with 6 bases separating them. Per the germline V gene, CDR1 is GTSNPN and CDR2 is SVGIG (reference sequence). The CDR3 totals 13 residues. This CDR3 is CACLGSYNSPLHF. The CDR3 coding sequence is TGTGCCTGCCTGGGCTCCTATAATTCACCCCTCCACTTT.

This sequence joins TRBV4-1 and TRBJ2-2; no clear D gene. Germline V lookup: CDR1 MGHRA, CDR2 YSYEKL. The V end lost 0 bases, the J end lost 1 base, and 18 bases lay between the germline ends. This CDR3 region has 19 residues. The CDR3 reads CASSQDRRLDAKNTGELFF. CDR3 DNA sequence: TGCGCCAGCAGCCAAGATAGGAGACTCGACGCCAAGAACACCGGGGAGCTGTTTTTT.

J is TRBJ1-5 and V is TRBV18; a possible D gene is TRBD1 (6 bases). The CDR3 is 16 residues long. CDR1 and CDR2 (germline): KGHSH, LQKENI. V was pared by 0 bases and J by 3 bases, with 12 bases between. The CDR3 reads CASSPPTGSYNQPQHF. The DNA for the CDR3 is TGTGCCAGCTCACCACCTACAGGGAGCTACAATCAGCCCCAGCATTTT.

The V call is TRBV19, the J call TRBJ2-1, with TRBD1 identical over 9 bases. There are 15 residues in the CDR3. The germline V gene has CDR1 LNHDA and CDR2 SQIVND (reference sequence). J lost 6 bases, V lost 5 bases, and 8 bases had no gene match. The CDR3 region is CASSGGGQGRNEQFF. The CDR3 DNA sequence: TGTGCCAGTAGTGGGGGGGGACAGGGACGCAATGAGCAGTTCTTC.

The CDR3 is CASSRGSQHNSPLHF. Written as DNA, the CDR3 is TGTGCCAGCAGCCGAGGGTCCCAACATAATTCACCCCTCCACTTT. The chain couples TRBV7-2 to TRBJ1-6, with D unresolved. Between the trimmed V and J ends, which lost 5 bases and 5 bases, there was a span of 13 bases. This CDR3 comprises 15 residues. Germline V lookup: CDR1 SGHTA, CDR2 FQGNSA.

J is TRBJ1-5 and V is TRBV6-5; D is unresolved. Germline lookup yields CDR1 MNHEY and CDR2 SVGAGI. The CDR3 is 14 amino acids. Between the trimmed V and J ends, which lost 0 bases and 4 bases, there was a span of 7 bases. Here the CDR3 DNA reads TGTGCCAGCAGTTACTCGACATTTAATCAGCCCCAGCATTTT. It codes for CASSYSTFNQPQHF.

This clone was seen more than once but under ten times. The rearrangement uses TRBV10-3 and TRBJ1-2; no firm D call. The V gene lost 7 bases and the J gene lost 4 bases, with 7 bases spanning the gap. Germline V gene sequence: CDR1 ENHRY, CDR2 SYGVKD. The CDR3 has 11 residues. For the CDR3, the DNA is TGTGCCATCAACAACGGCTATGGCTACACCTTC. Protein product: CAINNGYGYTF.

This chain uses TRBV7-2 with TRBJ1-5, with a possible D match to TRBD1 (5 bases). The V end lost 6 bases, the J end lost 5 bases, and 17 bases lay between the germline ends. Per germline, CDR1 SGHTA and CDR2 FQGNSA. The CDR3 contains 15 residues. CDR3 in amino acids: CASSPRPQGDQPQHF. CDR3 coding DNA: TGTGCCAGCAGTCCCCGCCCCCAGGGCGATCAGCCCCAGCATTTT.

V usage is TRBV28 and J usage is TRBJ2-1; TRBD2 matches at 9 bases. The germline CDR1 and CDR2 sequences are MDHEN and SYDVKM. CDR3 length equals 13 residues. J was trimmed by 2 bases and V by 7 bases; bases with no gene match: 0. The CDR3 spells CASKRGAYNEQFF. CDR3 bases: TGTGCCAGCAAGCGGGGGGCCTACAATGAGCAGTTCTTC.

The chain employs TRBV29-1 and TRBJ1-4, with 9 bases lining up with TRBD1. The ends lost 6 bases at V and 2 bases at J; junction bases unmatched: 13. The CDR3 runs to 17 residues. Germline V CDR1 and CDR2: SQVTM, ANQGSEA. CDR3 residues: CSVGGGQGFGTNEKLFF. The CDR3 DNA follows: TGCAGCGTGGGAGGGGGACAGGGATTCGGTACTAATGAAAAACTGTTTTTT.

The chain employs TRBV4-1 and TRBJ2-7; 7 bases agree with TRBD1. V was pared by 3 bases and J by 1 base, with 12 bases of the junction left unmatched. The germline V gene has CDR1 MGHRA and CDR2 YSYEKL. This CDR3 is 17 amino acids long. Written as DNA, the CDR3 is TGCGCCAGCAGCCAGAGAAAAGAGGGGACAGTTTCCTACGAGCAGTACTTC. Translation gives CASSQRKEGTVSYEQYF.

In this sample, this clone turned up a few times. The gene calls are TRBV6-6 and TRBJ1-6; 8 positions match TRBD1. The germline V gene encodes CDR1 MNHNY and CDR2 SVGAGI (reference sequence). This CDR3 contains 15 residues. The V and J ends lost 6 bases and 5 bases, in that order; junction bases with no gene match: 6. CDR3 protein: CASRPQGVHNSPLHF. The CDR3 DNA reads TGTGCCAGCAGACCACAGGGGGTCCATAATTCACCCCTCCACTTT.

The chain joins TRBV30 to TRBJ1-2; TRBD1 matches 7 bases. CDR1 is GTSNPN and CDR2 is SVGIG in the germline V gene (reference sequence). The CDR3 runs to 12 residues. V shed 4 bases and J 8 bases; nucleotides not matched to a gene: 7. This chain's CDR3 is CAWIQQGLGYTF. CDR3 bases: TGTGCCTGGATCCAACAGGGGTTAGGCTACACCTTC.

The chain is built from TRBV4-3 and TRBJ1-1, with D unresolved. This CDR3 spans 14 amino acids. V was cut by 4 bases and J by 1 base, with 10 bases left in between. Per the germline V gene, CDR1 is LGHNA and CDR2 is YSLEER. The CDR3 sequence: CASSLGRSNTEAFF. Here the CDR3 DNA reads TGCGCCAGCAGCCTTGGTAGGTCGAACACTGAAGCTTTCTTT.

This clone appeared once. The rearrangement joins TRBV6-5 to TRBJ2-5; TRBD1 matches at 7 bases. Germline V gives CDR1 MNHEY, CDR2 SVGAGI. Trimming took 6 bases from V and 5 from J; bases not matched to a gene: 9. The CDR3 is 14 amino acids. The CDR3 DNA sequence: TGTGCCAGCAGAAGCGACAGGGCACGGGAGACCCAGTACTTC. As protein: CASRSDRARETQYF.